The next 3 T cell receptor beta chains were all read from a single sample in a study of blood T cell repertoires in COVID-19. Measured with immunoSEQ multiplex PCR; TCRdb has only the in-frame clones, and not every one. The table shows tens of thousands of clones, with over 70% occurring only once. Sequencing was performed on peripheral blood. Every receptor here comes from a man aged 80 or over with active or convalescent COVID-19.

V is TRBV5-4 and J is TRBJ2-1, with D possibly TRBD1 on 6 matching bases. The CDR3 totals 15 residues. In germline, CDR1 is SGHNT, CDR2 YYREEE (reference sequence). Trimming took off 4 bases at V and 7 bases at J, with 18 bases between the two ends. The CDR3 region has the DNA TGTGCCAGCAGCGCCACCCGAGGGGGTGAAAATGAGCAGTTCTTC. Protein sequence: CASSATRGGENEQFF.

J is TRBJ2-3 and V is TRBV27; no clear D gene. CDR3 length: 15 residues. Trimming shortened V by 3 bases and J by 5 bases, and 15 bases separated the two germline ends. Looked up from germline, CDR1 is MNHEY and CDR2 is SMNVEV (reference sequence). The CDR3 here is CASSFYATTGDTQYF. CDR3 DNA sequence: TGTGCCAGCAGTTTTTACGCGACCACGGGAGATACGCAGTATTTT.

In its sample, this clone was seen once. Here the CDR3 DNA reads TGTGCCAGCAGCAAGGAGGGGAGCGGGGCTTTCTTT. It encodes CASSKEGSGAFF. This chain uses TRBV11-3 with TRBJ1-1; tentative D call: TRBD1 (5 bases). The CDR3 is 12 amino acids. Germline values: CDR1 SGHNT, CDR2 YENEEA. Between the trimmed V and J ends, which lost 5 bases and 11 bases, there was a span of 15 bases.